These 4 T cell receptor beta chains were all obtained from the same sample, sequenced in a study of Graves' ophthalmopathy and Graves' hyperthyroidism (dated by TCRdb to the late 2010s). TCRdb records Illumina HiSeq 2000 as the sequencer. For repertoire sequencing, TCR beta CDR3 regions were amplified from RNA transcripts. The first round of RT-PCR was done with HTBI primers and the Qiagen OneStep RT-PCR kit, and was followed by a second round of multiplex PCR, then size selection and purification. TCRdb reworked the public reads: Q25 trimming with fastp, MiXCR clone assembly, productive beta chains retained. Each CDR3 protein appears once, grouped with its most common genes and DNA. The sample data list about 740,000 distinct CDR3 sequences, and roughly 40% of these were observed just once. In total, the top ten clones hold about 40% of the sample. The sample comprised peripheral blood. The receptors were gathered from an adult man with Graves' ophthalmopathy.

The chain uses TRBV7-9 and TRBJ1-4; TRBD1 matches at 8 bases. The CDR3 length is 15 residues. The junction had 8 bases not matched to a gene; V was cut back by 6 bases and J by 5 bases. Germline V gene sequence: CDR1 SEHNR, CDR2 FQNEAQ (reference sequence). CDR3 DNA: TGTGCCAGCAGTTTGCCAGGGACAGGCAATGAAAAACTGTTTTTT. Translation gives CASSLPGTGNEKLFF.

This rearrangement joins TRBV12-3 or TRBV12-4 to TRBJ2-2; no reliable D call. The CDR3 runs 16 residues. V shed 5 bases and J shed 0 bases, with 13 bases lying between them. The CDR3 reads CASSPRNAPNTGELFF. Written as DNA, the CDR3 is TGTGCCAGCAGTCCCCGTAATGCTCCGAACACCGGGGAGCTGTTTTTT.

This clonotype was seen ten or more times. The chain couples TRBV29-1 to TRBJ1-6; D gene unclear. Germline lookup yields CDR1 SQVTM and CDR2 ANQGSEA. V shed 5 bases and J shed 5 bases, with 7 bases lying between them. The CDR3 loop spans 12 amino acids. In DNA, the CDR3 is TGCAGCGTTCGGGATAATAATTCACCCCTCCACTTT. Amino acids: CSVRDNNSPLHF.

Comment on this clonotype: The junction departs from germline at one end; a sequencing error may be responsible. The chain employs TRBV19 and TRBJ2-7, with D tentatively TRBD2 (5 bases). Germline V CDR1 and CDR2: LNHDA, SQIVND (reference sequence). The CDR3 spans 13 residues. CDR3 sequence: CACSRGADYEQYF. CDR3 bases: TGTGCCTGTAGTCGGGGAGCCGATTACGAGCAGTACTTC.